This T cell receptor beta chain was recorded in a study of blood T cell repertoires in COVID-19. This table comes from immunoSEQ multiplex PCR, and its TCRdb copy is limited to in-frame clones, with some not included. The sample consists of around 270,000 clones, 88% of them appearing once. The source is a woman in her forties who had been exposed to COVID-19. The sample comprised PBMCs or T cells enriched from blood (not recorded which).

The CDR3 sequence: CASSIVRGGNQPQHF. The CDR3 DNA reads as TGTGCCAGTAGTATTGTAAGGGGCGGCAATCAGCCCCAGCATTTT. The V call is TRBV19, the J call TRBJ1-5; possibly TRBD1 for D (5 bases). Germline-derived CDR1 and CDR2 are LNHDA and SQIVND (reference sequence). The germline V and J ends were trimmed by 3 bases and 2 bases, with 11 bases remaining between them. The CDR3 sequence is 15 residues long.